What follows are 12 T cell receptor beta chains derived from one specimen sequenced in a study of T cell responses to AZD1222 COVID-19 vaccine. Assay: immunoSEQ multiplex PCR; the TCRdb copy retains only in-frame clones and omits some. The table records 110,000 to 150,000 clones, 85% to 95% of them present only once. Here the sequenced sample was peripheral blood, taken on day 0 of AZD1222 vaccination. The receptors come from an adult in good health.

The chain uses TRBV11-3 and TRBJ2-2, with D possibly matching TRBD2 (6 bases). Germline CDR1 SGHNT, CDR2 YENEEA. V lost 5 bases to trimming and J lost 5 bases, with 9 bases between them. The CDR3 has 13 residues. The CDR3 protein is CASSAEGTGELFF. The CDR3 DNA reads TGTGCCAGCAGCGCGGAGGGGACCGGGGAGCTGTTTTTT.

The CDR3 here is CSVLGLTWYEQYF. CDR3 sequence (DNA): TGCAGCGTACTGGGACTAACCTGGTACGAGCAGTACTTC. The V gene is TRBV29-1, the J gene TRBJ2-7, with 7 bases identical to TRBD2. V was clipped by 6 bases and J by 4 bases; unmatched bases: 9. The CDR3 runs to 13 residues. CDR1 and CDR2 from the germline V gene are SQVTM and ANQGSEA.

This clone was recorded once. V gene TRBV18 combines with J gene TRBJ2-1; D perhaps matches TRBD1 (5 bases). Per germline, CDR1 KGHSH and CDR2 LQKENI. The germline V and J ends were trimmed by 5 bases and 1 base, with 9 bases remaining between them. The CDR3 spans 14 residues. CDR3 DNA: TGTGCCAGCTCAGTCCAGGGTTCCTACAATGAGCAGTTCTTC. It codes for CASSVQGSYNEQFF. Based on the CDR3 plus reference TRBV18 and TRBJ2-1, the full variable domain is NAGVMQNPRHLVRRRGQEARLRCSPMKGHSHVYWYRQLPEEGLKFMVYLQKENIIDESGMPKERFSAEFPKEGPSILRIQQVVRGDSAAYFCASSVQGSYNEQFFGPGTRLTVL.

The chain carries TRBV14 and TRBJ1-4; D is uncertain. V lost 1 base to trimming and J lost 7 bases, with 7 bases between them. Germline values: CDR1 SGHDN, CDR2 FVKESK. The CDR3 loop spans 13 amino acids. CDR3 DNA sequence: TGTGCCAGCAGCCAAGTAGGCGCTGAAAAACTGTTTTTT. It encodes CASSQVGAEKLFF.

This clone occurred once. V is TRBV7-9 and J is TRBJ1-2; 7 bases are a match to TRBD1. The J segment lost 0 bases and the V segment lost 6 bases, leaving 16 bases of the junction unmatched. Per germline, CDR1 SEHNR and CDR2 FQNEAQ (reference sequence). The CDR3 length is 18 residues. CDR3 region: CASSLGAGTVNSNYGYTF. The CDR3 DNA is TGTGCCAGCAGTCTTGGGGCCGGGACAGTTAATTCTAACTATGGCTACACCTTC.

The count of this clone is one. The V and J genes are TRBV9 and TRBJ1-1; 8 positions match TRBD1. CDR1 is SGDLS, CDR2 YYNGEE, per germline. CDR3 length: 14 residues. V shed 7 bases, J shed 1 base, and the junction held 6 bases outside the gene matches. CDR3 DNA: TGTGCCAGCGGGCCCGGGACAGGGAACACTGAAGCTTTCTTT. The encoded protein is CASGPGTGNTEAFF.

The CDR3 sequence: CASSLGGEHGYTF. The CDR3 bases are TGTGCCAGCAGCTTGGGGGGGGAACATGGCTACACCTTC. This chain joins TRBV5-4 and TRBJ1-2; possible D gene TRBD1, 5 bases. Germline V gene sequence: CDR1 SGHNT, CDR2 YYREEE (reference sequence). The V gene lost 0 bases and the J gene lost 6 bases, with 9 bases spanning the gap. The CDR3 contains 13 residues.

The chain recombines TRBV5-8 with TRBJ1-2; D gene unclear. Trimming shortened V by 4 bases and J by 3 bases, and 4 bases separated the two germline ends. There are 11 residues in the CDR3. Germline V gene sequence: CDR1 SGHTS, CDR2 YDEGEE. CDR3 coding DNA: TGTGCCAGCAGCCAATACTATGGCTACACCTTC. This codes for CASSQYYGYTF.

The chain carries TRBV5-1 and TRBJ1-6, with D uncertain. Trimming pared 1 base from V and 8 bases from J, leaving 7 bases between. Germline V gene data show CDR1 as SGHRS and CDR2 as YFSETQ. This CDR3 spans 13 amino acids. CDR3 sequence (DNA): TGCGCCAGCAGCTTGTCCCAGGATTCACCCCTCCACTTT. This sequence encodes CASSLSQDSPLHF.

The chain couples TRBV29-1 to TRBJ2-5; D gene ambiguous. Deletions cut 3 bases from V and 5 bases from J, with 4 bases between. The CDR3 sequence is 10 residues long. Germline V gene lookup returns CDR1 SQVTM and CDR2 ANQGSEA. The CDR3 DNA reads TGCAGCGTTGATGAGGAGACCCAGTACTTC. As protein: CSVDEETQYF.

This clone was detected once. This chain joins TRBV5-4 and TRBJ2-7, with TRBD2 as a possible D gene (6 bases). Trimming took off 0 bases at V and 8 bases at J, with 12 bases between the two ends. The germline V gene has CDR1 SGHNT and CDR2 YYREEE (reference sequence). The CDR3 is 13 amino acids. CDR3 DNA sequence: TGTGCCAGCAGCTTGGGGGGGGTCGGGAAGCAGTACTTC. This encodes CASSLGGVGKQYF.

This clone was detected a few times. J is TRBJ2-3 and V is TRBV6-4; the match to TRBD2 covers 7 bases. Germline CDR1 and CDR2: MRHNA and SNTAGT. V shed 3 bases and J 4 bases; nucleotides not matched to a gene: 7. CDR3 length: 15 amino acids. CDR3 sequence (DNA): TGTGCCAGCAGTGAAGAGGCGGGGGATTCAGATACGCAGTATTTT. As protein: CASSEEAGDSDTQYF.